The 30 T cell receptor beta chains below come from one sample, sequenced in a study of T cell repertoires in cytomegalovirus infection (dated by TCRdb to about 2019). The treatment or condition label on this specimen signifies: in vitro stimulation with specific CMV peptide epitopes to enrich CMV-specific T cells. Antigens of these TCRs are unknown. Instrument on record: Illumina HiSeq 1500. TCRdb redid the processing of the public reads, applying fastp at Q25 and MiXCR, and retained in-frame beta chains. Entries are consolidated by CDR3 protein sequence, retaining the most common genes and DNA. In this sample the table shows some 940,000 distinct CDR3 sequences, less than 35% of which occur a single time. Roughly 13% of the sample goes to the ten largest clones. Material: cultured CD8+ T cells from PBMCs, obtained from culture after CMV antigen stimulation. These receptors were taken from a human donor in good health (CMV status not recorded). Some clones in this sample may be carry-over from other donors' samples.

This chain links TRBV10-2 with TRBJ2-2, with TRBD2 identical over 7 bases. Germline values: CDR1 WSHSY, CDR2 SAAADI. CDR3 length equals 13 residues. With 4 bases clipped from V and 6 bases from J, the junction kept 2 bases outside the gene matches. Here the CDR3 DNA reads TGCGCCAGCAGTGGGGGGAGGGCCGGGGAGCTGTTTTTT. It encodes CASSGGRAGELFF.

The chain couples TRBV19 to TRBJ1-2; D is possibly TRBD1 (6 bases). Trimming removed 3 bases at V and 4 bases at J, with 9 bases between. Germline V CDR1 and CDR2: LNHDA, SQIVND (reference sequence). The CDR3 is 13 residues long. In DNA, the CDR3 is TGTGCCAGTAGTATTCAGGGGCCCTATGGCTACACCTTC. The encoded protein is CASSIQGPYGYTF. The full variable domain, rest sourced from reference TRBV19 and TRBJ1-2, is DGGITQSPKYLFRKEGQNVTLSCEQNLNHDAMYWYRQDPGQGLRLIYYSQIVNDFQKGDIAEGYSVSREKKESFPLTVTSAQKNPTAFYLCASSIQGPYGYTFGSGTRLTVV.

The sample holds many counts of this clonotype. This chain joins TRBV7-6 and TRBJ2-1, with 10 nucleotides matching TRBD2. The V and J ends lost 1 base and 5 bases, in that order; junction bases with no gene match: 5. CDR3 length: 16 amino acids. CDR1 and CDR2 from the germline V gene are SGHVS and FNYEAQ. The CDR3 here is CASSLGSGGAHNEQFF. In DNA, the CDR3 is TGTGCCAGCAGCTTAGGGAGCGGGGGGGCCCACAATGAGCAGTTCTTC. Combining the CDR3 with reference TRBV7-6 and TRBJ2-1 gives the whole variable domain GAGVSQSPRYKVTKRGQDVALRCDPISGHVSLYWYRQALGQGPEFLTYFNYEAQQDKSGLPNDRFSAERPEGSISTLTIQRTEQRDSAMYRCASSLGSGGAHNEQFFGPGTRLTVL.

This clonotype was detected only a few times. The rearrangement joins TRBV27 to TRBJ2-3; D is possibly TRBD1 (5 bases). Germline-derived CDR1 and CDR2 are MNHEY and SMNVEV (reference sequence). The CDR3 is made up of 14 amino acids. V lost 2 bases, J lost 3 bases, and 9 bases lay in between. The CDR3 reads CASSLIQGTDTQYF. As DNA, the CDR3 is TGTGCCAGCAGTTTAATTCAGGGTACAGATACGCAGTATTTT.

Many counts were recorded for this clonotype. V gene TRBV7-6 combines with J gene TRBJ1-2, with 9 bases identical to TRBD1. The CDR3 is made up of 15 amino acids. Germline V lookup: CDR1 SGHVS, CDR2 FNYEAQ. V was pared by 6 bases and J by 3 bases, with 8 bases of the junction left unmatched. The DNA of the CDR3 is TGTGCCAGCAGGGTAGGGGACAGGGCCCACTATGGCTACACCTTC. Protein product: CASRVGDRAHYGYTF.

The table lists this clonotype with many counts. This rearrangement joins TRBV7-2 to TRBJ2-4; 8 bases are a match to TRBD2. The CDR3 is 15 residues long. The germline gives CDR1 SGHTA, CDR2 FQGNSA. J gave up 7 bases and V 5 bases, and 10 bases lay outside the gene matches. The DNA of the CDR3 is TGTGCCAGCAGCCCAACCGGGGGGGCTCGGAACATTCAGTACTTC. This translates into CASSPTGGARNIQYF. The whole variable domain, filled in from reference TRBV7-2 and TRBJ2-4, reads GAGVSQSPSNKVTEKGKDVELRCDPISGHTALYWYRQSLGQGLEFLIYFQGNSAPDKSGLPSDRFSAERTGGSVSTLTIQRTQQEDSAVYLCASSPTGGARNIQYFGAGTRLSVL.

The V gene is TRBV7-9, the J gene TRBJ1-3; no definite D call. Germline V gives CDR1 SEHNR, CDR2 FQNEAQ (reference sequence). Deletions cut 4 bases from V and 5 bases from J, with 12 bases between. CDR3 length: 14 residues. CDR3 sequence: CASSSGGLRNTIYF. The CDR3 bases are TGTGCCAGCAGCTCAGGAGGGTTGAGAAACACCATATATTTT.

V and J are TRBV6-1 and TRBJ2-3; perhaps TRBD2 as D (7 bases). The V and J ends lost 7 bases and 4 bases respectively, with 15 bases between them. The CDR3 has 14 residues. In germline, CDR1 is MNHNS, CDR2 SASEGT. The CDR3 DNA follows: TGTGCCAGCATCCCGAGGGGGGGAGCAGATACGCAGTATTTT. It is translated as CASIPRGGADTQYF.

This clonotype was seen only a few times. This sequence joins TRBV4-1 and TRBJ2-2; maybe TRBD1 (5 bases). The germline gives CDR1 MGHRA, CDR2 YSYEKL. Trimming shortened V by 3 bases and J by 1 base, and 9 bases separated the two germline ends. This CDR3 spans 15 amino acids. CDR3 sequence (DNA): TGCGCCAGCAGCCAGAGGACAAGGAACACCGGGGAGCTGTTTTTT. Translated, it gives CASSQRTRNTGELFF.

The chain joins TRBV7-6 to TRBJ2-5, with 7 bases matching TRBD1. V trimming: 5 bases; J trimming: 2 bases; junction bases outside the gene matches: 5. The CDR3 is 14 residues long. Germline-derived CDR1 and CDR2 are SGHVS and FNYEAQ. CDR3 region: CASSHQQGQETQYF. The DNA for the CDR3 is TGTGCCAGCAGCCATCAACAGGGGCAAGAGACCCAGTACTTC.

To note about this clonotype: At one end, the junction sequence differs from germline, possibly due to a read error. This chain connects TRBV5-1 to TRBJ2-7; TRBD1 matches at 9 bases. This CDR3 has 14 residues. The V gene's germline CDR1 is SGHRS and CDR2 YFSETQ. CDR3 DNA: TGCACCAGCAGCTTGAAGGGACAGGGTTTCGAGCAGTACTTC. Translated, it gives CTSSLKGQGFEQYF.

This clonotype has a count of ten or more. The chain couples TRBV7-9 to TRBJ2-5; possible D gene TRBD1, 5 bases. Trimming removed 4 bases at V and 2 bases at J, with 11 bases between. CDR1 and CDR2 from the germline V gene are SEHNR and FQNEAQ (reference sequence). The CDR3 totals 14 residues. CDR3 DNA sequence: TGTGCCAGCAGCTCTTTCGACAGTCAAGAGACCCAGTACTTC. Its translation: CASSSFDSQETQYF. Full variable domain (missing parts from reference TRBV7-9 and TRBJ2-5): DTGVSQNPRHKITKRGQNVTFRCDPISEHNRLYWYRQTLGQGPEFLTYFQNEAQLEKSRLLSDRFSAERPKGSFSTLEIQRTEQGDSAMYLCASSSFDSQETQYFGPGTRLLVL.

The rearrangement uses TRBV12-3 or TRBV12-4 and TRBJ1-4; maybe TRBD1 (6 bases). Trimming pared 2 bases from V and 8 bases from J, leaving 12 bases between. CDR3 length equals 14 residues. This CDR3 reads CASSLLGTTEKLFF. The DNA of the CDR3 is TGTGCCAGCAGTTTATTGGGGACAACGGAAAAACTGTTTTTT.

The chain combines TRBV20-1 with TRBJ2-3; 7 bases agree with TRBD2. CDR3 length: 15 amino acids. Germline V gene sequence: CDR1 DFQATT, CDR2 SNEGSKA (reference sequence). Trimming took 3 bases from V and 0 from J; bases not matched to a gene: 6. The CDR3 DNA is TGCAGTGCTAGGTCGCAGCGGGATAGCACAGATACGCAGTATTTT. It yields the protein CSARSQRDSTDTQYF.

The chain employs TRBV6-2 or TRBV6-3 and TRBJ2-2; D gene uncertain. Germline V gives CDR1 MNHEY, CDR2 SVGEGT. The CDR3 sequence is 15 residues long. V lost 2 bases and J 7 bases, leaving 14 bases between the germline ends. Here the CDR3 DNA reads TGTGCCAGCAGTTACGAGTACGTAGGCAACGGGGAGCTGTTTTTT. Translating it yields CASSYEYVGNGELFF.

This clonotype was observed a few times. This rearrangement joins TRBV20-1 to TRBJ1-2, with D perhaps TRBD1 (6 bases). Looked up from germline, CDR1 is DFQATT and CDR2 is SNEGSKA (reference sequence). The length of the CDR3 is 14 residues. V lost 0 bases to trimming and J lost 3 bases, with 11 bases between them. CDR3 residues: CSARDRDTDYGYTF. The CDR3 coding sequence is TGCAGTGCTAGAGATAGGGACACCGACTATGGCTACACCTTC.

This clonotype was detected many times. This sequence joins TRBV6-2 or TRBV6-3 and TRBJ2-6; TRBD2 matches at 9 bases. Germline CDR1 reads MNHEY; CDR2 reads SVGEGT. The CDR3 totals 20 residues. Trimming took 2 bases from V and 0 from J; bases not matched to a gene: 11. The CDR3 protein is CASSYTYGLAFYSGANVLTF. CDR3 DNA sequence: TGTGCCAGCAGTTACACATACGGACTAGCGTTCTACTCTGGGGCCAACGTCCTGACTTTC.

The chain uses TRBV7-8 and TRBJ2-7; D remains ambiguous. The CDR3 runs to 15 residues. Germline V gene lookup returns CDR1 SGHVS and CDR2 FQNEAQ. V lost 0 bases and J lost 0, with 9 bases in between. CDR3 sequence: CASSLAAKSSYEQYF. CDR3 coding DNA: TGTGCCAGCAGCTTAGCGGCCAAGAGCTCCTACGAGCAGTACTTC.

This clonotype was counted only a few times. The chain links TRBV15 to TRBJ2-7; maybe TRBD1 (5 bases). The CDR3 has 14 residues. The germline V gene has CDR1 LNHNV and CDR2 YYDKDF (reference sequence). V lost 5 bases and J lost 2, with 13 bases in between. The CDR3 is CATSRGDSTYEQYF. In DNA form, the CDR3 reads TGTGCCACCAGCCGAGGAGACAGCACCTACGAGCAGTACTTC.

In its sample, this clonotype was seen many times. The V gene is TRBV15, the J gene TRBJ1-6; D is possibly TRBD1 (5 bases). Germline V gene data show CDR1 as LNHNV and CDR2 as YYDKDF (reference sequence). V shed 1 base and J shed 10 bases, with 11 bases lying between them. The CDR3 totals 14 residues. The CDR3 spells CATSRGEGYSPLHF. CDR3 coding DNA: TGTGCCACCAGCAGAGGAGAGGGGTACTCACCCCTCCACTTT.

In its sample, this clonotype was seen a few times. This rearrangement joins TRBV25-1 to TRBJ2-1; the D is unclear. V was clipped by 4 bases and J by 4 bases, with 11 bases between them. Germline values: CDR1 MGHDK, CDR2 SYGVNS. The CDR3 is made up of 14 amino acids. The DNA of the CDR3 is TGTGCCAGCAGTGGAGTGAGCATATACAATGAGCAGTTCTTC. Translated, it gives CASSGVSIYNEQFF.

The gene calls are TRBV7-6 and TRBJ2-3; D unresolved. CDR3 length: 14 amino acids. Germline values: CDR1 SGHVS, CDR2 FNYEAQ. Trimming shortened V by 1 base and J by 7 bases, and 12 bases separated the two germline ends. CDR3 sequence (DNA): TGTGCCAGCAGCTTAGTGGGCTCGCGAAATACGCAGTATTTT. Encoded protein: CASSLVGSRNTQYF.

Regarding this clonotype: One junction end disagrees with the germline gene, perhaps due to a read error. V and J are TRBV6-6 and TRBJ1-2; 7 bases match TRBD1. Germline-derived CDR1 and CDR2 are MNHNY and SVGAGI (reference sequence). CDR3 length: 14 amino acids. This CDR3 reads CASSNSGQHYGYTF. As DNA, the CDR3 is TGTGCCAGCAGTAACTCGGGACAGCACTATGGCTACACCTTC.

V usage is TRBV20-1 and J usage is TRBJ2-2; no reliable D call. The CDR3 spans 13 residues. Trimming cost V 3 bases and J 2 bases, with 7 bases left between them. Germline V gene sequence: CDR1 DFQATT, CDR2 SNEGSKA (reference sequence). CDR3 DNA: TGCAGTGCTAGGACCCCTAACACCGGGGAGCTGTTTTTT. It codes for CSARTPNTGELFF.

This clonotype has only a few counts. This chain connects TRBV19 to TRBJ1-5; TRBD1 matches 7 bases. CDR1 is LNHDA, CDR2 SQIVND, per germline (reference sequence). The CDR3 runs to 17 residues. The V gene end was trimmed by 4 bases and the J gene end by 0 bases; junction bases not matched to a gene: 9. The DNA of the CDR3 is TGTGCCAGTAGTAAGGGGGCACCTCTTTATAGCAATCAGCCCCAGCATTTT. This sequence encodes CASSKGAPLYSNQPQHF.

This rearrangement joins TRBV19 to TRBJ2-5, with 8 bases lining up with TRBD2. The V segment lost 3 bases and the J segment 2 bases; nucleotides outside the gene matches: 5. Germline V gene data show CDR1 as LNHDA and CDR2 as SQIVND (reference sequence). This CDR3 region has 15 residues. The CDR3 DNA reads TGTGCCAGTAGTATCGGAGCGGGAGCTCAAGAGACCCAGTACTTC. Protein product: CASSIGAGAQETQYF.

This clonotype was seen more than once but under ten times. The rearrangement joins TRBV7-8 to TRBJ2-2, with D maybe TRBD1 (6 bases). V lost 7 bases and J 0 bases, leaving 15 bases between the germline ends. There are 16 residues in the CDR3. Per germline, CDR1 SGHVS and CDR2 FQNEAQ. CDR3 DNA: TGTGCCAGCAACCGACAGGTCGGAGCGAACACCGGGGAGCTGTTTTTT. This sequence encodes CASNRQVGANTGELFF.

This clonotype turned up a few times. V usage is TRBV29-1 and J usage is TRBJ1-2; a weak D match, TRBD1 (5 bases). The CDR3 is 15 residues long. The germline V gene encodes CDR1 SQVTM and CDR2 ANQGSEA. V dropped 4 bases and J dropped 0 bases, with 15 bases sitting between them. The CDR3: CSVVWGPHPNYGYTF. DNA of the CDR3: TGCAGCGTTGTTTGGGGCCCTCATCCTAACTATGGCTACACCTTC.

This rearrangement joins TRBV6-2 or TRBV6-3 to TRBJ1-1; D possibly corresponds to TRBD1 (6 bases). Trimming removed 2 bases at V and 0 bases at J, with 13 bases between. Germline V gene sequence: CDR1 MNHEY, CDR2 SVGEGT. The CDR3 runs 16 residues. The CDR3: CASSYRQAKVNTEAFF. CDR3 coding DNA: TGTGCCAGCAGTTACCGACAGGCTAAAGTGAACACTGAAGCTTTCTTT.

This clonotype was seen more than once but under ten times. The chain is built from TRBV7-6 and TRBJ2-1; 12 bases align to TRBD2. This CDR3 is built from 20 residues. Germline trimming cut 1 base from V and 1 base from J; bases unmatched to any gene: 11. From germline, CDR1 is SGHVS and CDR2 FNYEAQ. The CDR3 DNA is TGTGCCAGCAGCTTAGAGGGACTAGCGGGCGTACCTTGGTCCTACAATGAGCAGTTCTTC. This encodes CASSLEGLAGVPWSYNEQFF.